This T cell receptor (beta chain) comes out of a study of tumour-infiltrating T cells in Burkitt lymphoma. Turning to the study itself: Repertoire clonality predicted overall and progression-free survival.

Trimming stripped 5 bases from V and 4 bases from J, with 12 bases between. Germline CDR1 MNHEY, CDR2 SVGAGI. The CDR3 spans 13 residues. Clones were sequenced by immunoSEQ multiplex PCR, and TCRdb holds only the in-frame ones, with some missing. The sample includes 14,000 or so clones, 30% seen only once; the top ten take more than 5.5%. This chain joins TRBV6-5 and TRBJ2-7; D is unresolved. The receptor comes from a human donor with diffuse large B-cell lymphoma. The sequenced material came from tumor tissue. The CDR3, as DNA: TGTGCCAGCAGTCGGTCCCTGGGGTACGAGCAGTACTTC. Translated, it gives CASSRSLGYEQYF.